These 6 T cell receptor beta chains share one sample of origin, sequenced in a study of memory CD8 T cells in hepatitis C reinfection. As for time point: late/post reinfection, 12 to 24 weeks after detection. No in vitro expansion preceded TCR sequencing of the sorted cells. Profiling relied on immunoSEQ multiplex PCR, and the TCRdb table lists in-frame clones only, not all of them. The table shows 46,000 or so clones, with 75% to 90% occurring only once. The specimen was naive CD8+ T cells sorted from blood. These receptors all stem from a man younger than 35 with hepatitis C virus infection.

V and J are TRBV7-9 and TRBJ2-3; 8 bases map to TRBD2. CDR3 length: 17 residues. Germline CDR1 SEHNR, CDR2 FQNEAQ (reference sequence). V was pared by 0 bases and J by 2 bases, with 7 bases of the junction left unmatched. DNA for the CDR3: TGTGCCAGCAGCTTAGCGCTGATCGGGAGGGCCACAGATACGCAGTATTTT. Translated: CASSLALIGRATDTQYF.

The CDR3 DNA reads as TGTGCCAGCAGCTTAGATGCGCTGGCGGATCGCGGATACTACGAGCAGTACGTC. This translates into CASSLDALADRGYYEQYV. This chain links TRBV11-2 with TRBJ2-7; D gene unclear. V gave up 0 bases and J gave up 3 bases, with 21 bases separating them. Germline V gene data show CDR1 as SGHAT and CDR2 as FQNNGV. The CDR3 has 18 amino acids.

The CDR3 reads CASSLGTPTGGSTEAFF. CDR3 nucleotide sequence: TGTGCCAGCAGCTTAGGAACCCCGACAGGGGGGAGTACTGAAGCTTTCTTT. The chain uses TRBV13 and TRBJ1-1, with 9 nucleotides matching TRBD1. The CDR3 is 17 residues long. Germline CDR1 is PRHDT and CDR2 is FYEKMQ (reference sequence). After removal of 0 bases from V and 5 bases from J, the junction contained 10 bases not matched to a gene.

V usage is TRBV4-2 and J usage is TRBJ2-5, with D maybe TRBD2 (5 bases). The germline gives CDR1 LGHNA, CDR2 YNFKEQ. The CDR3 totals 15 residues. Trimming stripped 0 bases from V and 4 bases from J, with 12 bases between. CDR3 residues: CASSQDRGLGETQYF. Written as DNA, the CDR3 is TGTGCCAGCAGCCAAGATCGTGGACTCGGAGAGACCCAGTACTTC.

The chain couples TRBV7-2 to TRBJ2-3, with TRBD2 matching over 8 bases. CDR3 size: 14 residues. Looked up from germline, CDR1 is SGHTA and CDR2 is FQGNSA. CDR3 sequence reads: CAGVEAGGTDTQYF. The CDR3 nucleotides are TGTGCTGGTGTGGAAGCGGGGGGCACAGATACGCAGTATTTT.

This chain joins TRBV30 and TRBJ2-2, with D possibly being TRBD1 (5 bases). The CDR3 runs 15 residues. In germline, CDR1 is GTSNPN, CDR2 SVGIG (reference sequence). V lost 1 base, J lost 5 bases, and 14 bases lay in between. CDR3 amino acids: CAWSGPTAGTGELFF. DNA of the CDR3: TGTGCCTGGAGTGGGCCCACAGCAGGGACCGGGGAGCTGTTTTTT.